The present TCR beta chain was sequenced within a study of T cell responses to AZD1222 COVID-19 vaccine. Findings and caveats of the study: Targets within unmutated variant regions were reportedly found for nearly half of spike-specific TCRs.

Method: immunoSEQ multiplex PCR; TCRdb's copy keeps in-frame clones and lacks some. This repertoire shows about 83,000 clones, roughly 88% found once; its top ten account for around 4.5%. The CDR3 runs 14 residues. V lost 2 bases and J lost 3, with 8 bases in between. CDR1 and CDR2 from the germline V gene are MDHEN and SYDVKM. On this clone itself: Its antigen remains unidentified.

The material sequenced was peripheral blood, taken on day 0 of MenACWY control vaccination. The receptor was isolated from an adult in good health. This chain uses TRBV28 with TRBJ1-5; the D is unclear. The CDR3, as DNA: TGTGCCAGCAGTTTAGATAGGATCAATCAGCCCCAGCATTTT. Residues: CASSLDRINQPQHF.